The T cell receptor (beta chain) under discussion was sequenced for a study of blood T cell repertoires in COVID-19. Assay used: immunoSEQ multiplex PCR; TCRdb lists only in-frame clones, some missing. The sample has 150,000 to 200,000 clones, 60% to 85% seen once. The clonotype originates from a man between 65 and 85 years old with acute or convalescent COVID-19. The specimen was peripheral blood.

This CDR3 is CASGTSYRRVNTEAFF. As DNA, the CDR3 is TGTGCCAGCGGAACCTCATACAGGCGAGTGAACACTGAAGCTTTCTTT. This chain connects TRBV6-6 to TRBJ1-1; D is possibly TRBD1 (5 bases). Trimming left V 8 bases short and J 0 bases short, with 19 bases between. CDR3 length equals 16 residues. The germline CDR1 and CDR2 sequences are MNHNY and SVGAGI (reference sequence).